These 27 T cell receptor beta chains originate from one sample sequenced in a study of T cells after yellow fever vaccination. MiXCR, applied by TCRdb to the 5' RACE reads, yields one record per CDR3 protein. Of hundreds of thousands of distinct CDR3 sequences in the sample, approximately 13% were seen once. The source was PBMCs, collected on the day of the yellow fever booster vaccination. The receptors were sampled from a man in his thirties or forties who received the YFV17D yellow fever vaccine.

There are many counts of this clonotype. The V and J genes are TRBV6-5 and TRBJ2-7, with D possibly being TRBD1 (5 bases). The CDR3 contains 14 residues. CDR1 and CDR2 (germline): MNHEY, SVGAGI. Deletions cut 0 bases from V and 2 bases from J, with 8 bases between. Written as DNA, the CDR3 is TGTGCCAGCAGTTACTCGTGGGGCCCCTACGAGCAGTACTTC. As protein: CASSYSWGPYEQYF.

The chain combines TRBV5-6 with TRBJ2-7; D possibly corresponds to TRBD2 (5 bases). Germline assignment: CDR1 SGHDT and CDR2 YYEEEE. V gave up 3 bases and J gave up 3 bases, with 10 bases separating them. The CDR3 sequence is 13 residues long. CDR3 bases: TGTGCCAGCAGCTCCGGGATAGTCTACGAGCAGTACTTC. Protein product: CASSSGIVYEQYF.

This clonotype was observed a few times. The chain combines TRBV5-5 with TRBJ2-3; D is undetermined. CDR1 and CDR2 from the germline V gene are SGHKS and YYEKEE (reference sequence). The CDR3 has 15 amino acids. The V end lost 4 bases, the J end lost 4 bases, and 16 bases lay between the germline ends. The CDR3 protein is CASSPETPAPDTQYF. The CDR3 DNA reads TGTGCCAGCAGCCCTGAGACCCCCGCGCCAGATACGCAGTATTTT.

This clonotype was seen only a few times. CDR3 sequence (DNA): TGCAGTGCCTTGATCTCTGTAGCGGGGAGAGATACGCAGTATTTT. It translates to CSALISVAGRDTQYF. The gene calls are TRBV20-1 and TRBJ2-3; 8 positions agree with TRBD2. Germline lookup yields CDR1 DFQATT and CDR2 SNEGSKA (reference sequence). Trimming cost V 6 bases and J 5 bases; bases outside gene matches: 13. This CDR3 region has 15 residues.

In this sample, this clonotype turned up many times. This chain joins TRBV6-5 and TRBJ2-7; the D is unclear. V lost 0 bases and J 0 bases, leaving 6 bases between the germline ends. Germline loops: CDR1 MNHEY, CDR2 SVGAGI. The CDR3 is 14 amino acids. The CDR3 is CASSYSPNSYEQYF. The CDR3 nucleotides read TGTGCCAGCAGTTACTCGCCGAACTCCTACGAGCAGTACTTC.

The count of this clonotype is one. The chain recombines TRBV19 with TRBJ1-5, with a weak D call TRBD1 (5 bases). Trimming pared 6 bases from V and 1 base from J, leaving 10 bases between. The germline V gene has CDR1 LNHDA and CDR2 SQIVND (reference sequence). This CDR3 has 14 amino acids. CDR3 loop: CASRGQTSNQPQHF. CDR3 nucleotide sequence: TGTGCCAGTAGAGGACAAACCAGCAATCAGCCCCAGCATTTT.

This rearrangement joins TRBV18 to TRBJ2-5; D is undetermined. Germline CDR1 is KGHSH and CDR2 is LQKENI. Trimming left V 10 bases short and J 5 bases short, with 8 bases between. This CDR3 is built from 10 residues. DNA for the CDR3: TGTGCCACGAAAGGGGAGACCCAGTACTTC. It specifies CATKGETQYF.

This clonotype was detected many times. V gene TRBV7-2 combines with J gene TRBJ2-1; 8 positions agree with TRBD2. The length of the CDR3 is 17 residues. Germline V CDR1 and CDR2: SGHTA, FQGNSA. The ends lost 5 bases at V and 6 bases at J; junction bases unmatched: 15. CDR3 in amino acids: CASSRMLSGIKANEQFF. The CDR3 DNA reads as TGTGCCAGCAGCCGGATGCTTAGCGGGATAAAAGCCAATGAGCAGTTCTTC. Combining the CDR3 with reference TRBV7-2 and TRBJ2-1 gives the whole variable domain GAGVSQSPSNKVTEKGKDVELRCDPISGHTALYWYRQSLGQGLEFLIYFQGNSAPDKSGLPSDRFSAERTGGSVSTLTIQRTQQEDSAVYLCASSRMLSGIKANEQFFGPGTRLTVL.

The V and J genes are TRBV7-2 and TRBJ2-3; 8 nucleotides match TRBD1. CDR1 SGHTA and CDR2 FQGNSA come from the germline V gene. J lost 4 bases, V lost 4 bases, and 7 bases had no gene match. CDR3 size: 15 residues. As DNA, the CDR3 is TGTGCCAGCAGCTCTACAACAGGGGGTGCAGATACGCAGTATTTT. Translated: CASSSTTGGADTQYF.

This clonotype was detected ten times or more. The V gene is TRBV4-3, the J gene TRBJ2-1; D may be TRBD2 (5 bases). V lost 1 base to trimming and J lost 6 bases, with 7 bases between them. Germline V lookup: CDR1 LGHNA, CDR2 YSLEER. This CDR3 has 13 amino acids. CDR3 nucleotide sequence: TGCGCCAGCAGCCAAGGACTACCCAATGAGCAGTTCTTC. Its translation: CASSQGLPNEQFF.

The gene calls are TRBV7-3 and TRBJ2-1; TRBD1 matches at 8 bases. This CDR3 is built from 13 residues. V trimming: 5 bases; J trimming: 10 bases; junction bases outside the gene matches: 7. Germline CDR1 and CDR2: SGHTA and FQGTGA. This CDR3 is CASSTDRGYEQFF. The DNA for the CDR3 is TGTGCCAGCAGCACCGACAGGGGCTACGAGCAGTTCTTC.

The chain's CDR3 is CASSPRTGTGGANVLTF. The CDR3 DNA sequence: TGCGCCAGCAGCCCCCGGACCGGGACCGGTGGGGCCAACGTCCTGACTTTC. V gene TRBV5-1 combines with J gene TRBJ2-6; either TRBD1 or TRBD2 may supply D (5 bases each). The CDR3 extends over 17 amino acids. From germline, CDR1 is SGHRS and CDR2 YFSETQ. The V and J ends lost 4 bases and 3 bases respectively, with 17 bases between them.

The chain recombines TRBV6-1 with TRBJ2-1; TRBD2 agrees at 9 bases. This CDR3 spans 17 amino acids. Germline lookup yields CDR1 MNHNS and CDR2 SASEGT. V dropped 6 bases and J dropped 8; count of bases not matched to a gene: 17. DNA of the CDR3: TGTGCCAGCAGACAACAAAGGGCTAGCGGGAATGTCTATGAGCAGTTCTTC. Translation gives CASRQQRASGNVYEQFF.

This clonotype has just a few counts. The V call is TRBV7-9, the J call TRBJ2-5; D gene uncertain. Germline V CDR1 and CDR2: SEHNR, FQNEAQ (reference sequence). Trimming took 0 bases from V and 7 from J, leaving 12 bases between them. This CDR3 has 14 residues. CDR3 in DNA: TGTGCCAGCAGCTTAGCTGGGAACAGTGGGACCCAGTACTTC. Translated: CASSLAGNSGTQYF.

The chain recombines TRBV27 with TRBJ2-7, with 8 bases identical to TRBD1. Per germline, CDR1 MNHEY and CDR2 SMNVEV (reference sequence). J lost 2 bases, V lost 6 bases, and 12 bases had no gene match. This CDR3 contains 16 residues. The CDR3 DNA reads TGTGCCAGCAGCAACTCGACGCAGGGGGCGACCTACGAGCAGTACTTC. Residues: CASSNSTQGATYEQYF.

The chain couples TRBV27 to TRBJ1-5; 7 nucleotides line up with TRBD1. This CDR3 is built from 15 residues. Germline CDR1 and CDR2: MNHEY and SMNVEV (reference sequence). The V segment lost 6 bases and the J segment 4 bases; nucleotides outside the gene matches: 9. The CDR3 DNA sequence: TGTGCCAGCAGCCCTGGGACAGTCTTAAATCAGCCCCAGCATTTT. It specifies CASSPGTVLNQPQHF.

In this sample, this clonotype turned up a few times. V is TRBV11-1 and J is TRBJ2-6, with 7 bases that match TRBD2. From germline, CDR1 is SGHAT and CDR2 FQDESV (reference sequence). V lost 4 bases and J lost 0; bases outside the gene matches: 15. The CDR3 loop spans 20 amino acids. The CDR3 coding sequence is TGTGCCAGCAGCTCCCCCCACGGGGGACTACCTGTCTCTGGGGCCAACGTCCTGACTTTC. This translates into CASSSPHGGLPVSGANVLTF.

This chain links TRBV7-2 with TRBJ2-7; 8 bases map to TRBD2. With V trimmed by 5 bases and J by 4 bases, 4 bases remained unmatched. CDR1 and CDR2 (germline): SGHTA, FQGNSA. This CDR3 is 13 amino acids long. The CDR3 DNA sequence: TGTGCCAGCAGCCGGCAGCGGGAGTACGAGCAGTACTTC. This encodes CASSRQREYEQYF.

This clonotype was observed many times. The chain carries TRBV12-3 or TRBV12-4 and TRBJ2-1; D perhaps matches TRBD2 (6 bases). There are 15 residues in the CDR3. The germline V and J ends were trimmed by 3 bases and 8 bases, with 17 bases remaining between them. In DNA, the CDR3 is TGTGCCAGCAGTTTTGGTAGCGGCTCGGGGGATGAGCAGTTCTTC. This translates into CASSFGSGSGDEQFF.

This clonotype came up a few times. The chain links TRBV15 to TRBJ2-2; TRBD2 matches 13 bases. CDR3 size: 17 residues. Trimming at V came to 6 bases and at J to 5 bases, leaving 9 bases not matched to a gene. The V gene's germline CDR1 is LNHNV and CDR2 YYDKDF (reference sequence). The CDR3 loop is CATSRGLAGIKTGELFF. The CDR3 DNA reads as TGTGCCACCAGTAGGGGACTAGCGGGAATAAAAACCGGGGAGCTGTTTTTT.

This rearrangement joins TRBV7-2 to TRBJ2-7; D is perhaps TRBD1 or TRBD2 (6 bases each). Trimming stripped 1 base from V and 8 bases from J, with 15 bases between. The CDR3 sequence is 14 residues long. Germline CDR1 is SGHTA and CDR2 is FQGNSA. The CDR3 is CASSLEGGILKQYF. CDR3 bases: TGTGCCAGCAGCTTAGAGGGGGGCATATTGAAGCAGTACTTC. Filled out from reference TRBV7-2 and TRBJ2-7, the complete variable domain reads GAGVSQSPSNKVTEKGKDVELRCDPISGHTALYWYRQSLGQGLEFLIYFQGNSAPDKSGLPSDRFSAERTGGSVSTLTIQRTQQEDSAVYLCASSLEGGILKQYFGPGTRLTVT.

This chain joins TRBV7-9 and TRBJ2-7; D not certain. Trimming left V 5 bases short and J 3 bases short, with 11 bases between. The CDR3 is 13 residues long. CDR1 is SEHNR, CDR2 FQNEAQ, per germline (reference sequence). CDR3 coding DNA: TGTGCCAGCAGCCCCCCCAACAACTACGAGCAGTACTTC. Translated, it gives CASSPPNNYEQYF.

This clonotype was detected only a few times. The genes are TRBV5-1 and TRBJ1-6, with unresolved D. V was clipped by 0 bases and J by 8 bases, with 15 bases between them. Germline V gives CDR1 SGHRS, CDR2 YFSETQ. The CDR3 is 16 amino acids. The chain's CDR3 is CASSLEPLGADSPLHF. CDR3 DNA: TGCGCCAGCAGCTTGGAACCCTTGGGAGCAGATTCACCCCTCCACTTT.

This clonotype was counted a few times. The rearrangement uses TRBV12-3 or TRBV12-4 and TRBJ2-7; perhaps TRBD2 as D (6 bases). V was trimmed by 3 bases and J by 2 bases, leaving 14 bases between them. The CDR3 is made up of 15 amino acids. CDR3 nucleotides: TGTGCCAGCAGTTTCAGACGGGGGATTACCTACGAGCAGTACTTC. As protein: CASSFRRGITYEQYF.

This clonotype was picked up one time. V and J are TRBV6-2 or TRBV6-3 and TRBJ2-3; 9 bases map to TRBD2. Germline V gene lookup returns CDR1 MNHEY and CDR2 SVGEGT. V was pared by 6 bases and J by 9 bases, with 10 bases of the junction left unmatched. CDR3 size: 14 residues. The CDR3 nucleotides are TGTGCCAGCAGCCCTAGCGGGGCTCCCAAAACGCAGTATTTT. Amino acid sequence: CASSPSGAPKTQYF.

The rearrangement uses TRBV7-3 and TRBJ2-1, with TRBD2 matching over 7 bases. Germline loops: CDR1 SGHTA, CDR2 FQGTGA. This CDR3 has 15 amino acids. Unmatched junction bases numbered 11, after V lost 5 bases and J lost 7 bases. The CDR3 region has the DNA TGTGCCAGCAGCCTTAGCGGGCCATCGACGAATGAGCAGTTCTTC. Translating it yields CASSLSGPSTNEQFF.

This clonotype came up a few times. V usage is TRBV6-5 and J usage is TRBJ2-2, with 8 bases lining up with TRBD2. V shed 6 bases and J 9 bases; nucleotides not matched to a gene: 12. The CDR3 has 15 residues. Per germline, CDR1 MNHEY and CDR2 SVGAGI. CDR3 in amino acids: CASSYGGANKRELFF. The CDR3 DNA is TGTGCCAGCAGCTACGGGGGGGCTAATAAACGGGAGCTGTTTTTT.